This T cell receptor beta chain originates from a study of patients and donors after allogeneic stem cell transplantation (dated by TCRdb to about 2020). This clonotype was recorded a few times. Its antigen target is currently unknown. No per-base quality is available; no much larger clone lies one base away. The protocol used for the library was RT-PCR. Sequenced using a NextSeq 550. TCRdb redid the processing of the public reads, applying fastp at Q25 and MiXCR, and retained in-frame beta chains. Rows merge per CDR3 protein into single entries with the most common DNA and genes. The sample table shows about a million distinct CDR3 sequences, and 15% to 20% are seen once. Together, the top ten hold around 6% of the sample. The CDR3 has 14 amino acids, counting the end cysteine and phenylalanine. Only the CDR3 portion is preserved as DNA: 42 bases, with reading frame beginning at the first base. V and J are trimmed by 8 bases and 5 bases, and the gene matches miss 7 bases of the junction. Taken from the germline V gene, the CDR1 and CDR2 loops are MNHNS and SASEGT.

The sequence joins TRBV6-1 to TRBJ1-1, with 11 middle bases fitting TRBD1. The TCR originated in a human donor who was either an allogeneic HSCT recipient or a stem cell or donor lymphocyte infusion donor (not recorded which). It is not recorded whose cells these are; they may come from a transplant donor. The material sequenced was blood, either unsorted or a sorted T cell fraction (not recorded which). The CDR3 region has the sequence CASGRDRGRTEAFF. The sequenced DNA is TGTGCCAGCGGCCGGGACAGGGGGAGAACTGAAGCTTTCTTT.